This TCR beta chain is from a study of blood T cells in healthy people across ages. General observations from the study: Age showed a roughly linear inverse relationship with TCR beta diversity per million T cells.

Only a few counts were recorded for this clonotype. No antigen is known for it. A second PCR of roughly 7 to 11 cycles used a sample-barcoded 5' primer and a J-beta primer mix. TCRdb reanalysed the 5' RACE reads using MiXCR and keeps one entry per CDR3 protein. The data show about 970,000 distinct CDR3 sequences, 51% seen once. V lost 3 bases and J lost 1; bases outside the gene matches: 8. The CDR3 totals 17 residues. The material sequenced was blood. The receptor was isolated from a woman in her fifties or sixties in good health. The chain employs TRBV12-3 or TRBV12-4 and TRBJ2-1; TRBD2 matches at 8 bases. The CDR3 DNA follows: TGTGCCAGCAGTTTCACGCCGGGACTAGTGTCCTACAATGAGCAGTTCTTC. It is translated as CASSFTPGLVSYNEQFF.